One T cell receptor beta chain is described in this entry. Cohort 3 donors counted as recovered after two negative PCRs, clearance, or resolved symptoms. This sample was taken from a study of blood T cell repertoires in COVID-19. Background on the study: Both acute and convalescent COVID-19 samples were obtained from the United States, Italy and Spain. The cDNA or gDNA used as material had been derived from T cells, B-cell-depleted T cells, or PBMCs.

V trimming: 5 bases; J trimming: 2 bases; junction bases outside the gene matches: 8. CDR3 length: 15 residues. Germline CDR1 and CDR2: SGHVS and FQNEAQ. As originally analysed: From reference gene primer amplification, estimates of nucleated cell counts were derived. Assay: immunoSEQ multiplex PCR; the TCRdb copy retains only in-frame clones and omits some. The V and J calls and clone size were taken over from that table, and D and trimming were inferred from the DNA. Of 500,000 or so clones listed, 87% are singletons. The V gene is TRBV7-8, the J gene TRBJ1-2; 7 bases match TRBD1. The sequencing input was PBMCs or T cells enriched from blood (not recorded which). The TCR comes from a woman under 30 who had recovered from COVID-19. CDR3: CASSLEGTDNYGYTF. CDR3 DNA: TGTGCCAGCAGCCTAGAGGGGACAGACAACTATGGCTACACCTTC.